Listed here are 16 T cell receptor beta chains from one sample, sequenced in a study of T-cell reconstitution after alpha-beta-depleted transplantation in children. Library preparation (for TCRbeta) was performed with unique molecular identifiers. TCRdb used MiXCR to reprocess the PCR reads, holding one entry per CDR3 protein. The sample contains around 300,000 distinct CDR3 sequences, more than 20% of which appear only once. Sequenced material: PBMCs, mostly from graft donor cells, taken 180 days after TCRalphabeta/CD19-depleted stem cell transplant. Every receptor here comes from a male patient aged 10-17 years who had a stem cell transplant for acute lymphoblastic leukemia, so the T cells may come from the graft donor.

The chain uses TRBV4-2 and TRBJ2-6, with D uncertain. The V gene lost 4 bases and the J gene lost 0 bases, with 10 bases spanning the gap. The CDR3 is 16 residues long. Germline V lookup: CDR1 LGHNA, CDR2 YNFKEQ. CDR3 protein: CASSRDWDSGANVLTF. The CDR3 nucleotides are TGTGCCAGCAGCCGCGACTGGGACTCTGGGGCCAACGTCCTGACTTTC.

The chain uses TRBV5-1 and TRBJ2-3; D is unclear. The V gene's germline CDR1 is SGHRS and CDR2 YFSETQ. This CDR3 is 14 amino acids long. V was cut by 3 bases and J by 0 bases, with 8 bases left in between. The CDR3 DNA reads as TGCGCCAGCAGCTCGCAGACTAGCACAGATACGCAGTATTTT. It codes for CASSSQTSTDTQYF.

The chain uses TRBV18 and TRBJ2-5; the D is unclear. Germline V CDR1 and CDR2: KGHSH, LQKENI. The germline V and J ends were trimmed by 3 bases and 9 bases, with 17 bases remaining between them. The CDR3 covers 14 residues. The CDR3 DNA reads TGTGCCAGCTCACCTTCGAGGCCCTTTGAGGCCCAGTACTTC. The encoded protein is CASSPSRPFEAQYF. Full variable domain (remainder filled in from reference TRBV18 and TRBJ2-5): NAGVMQNPRHLVRRRGQEARLRCSPMKGHSHVYWYRQLPEEGLKFMVYLQKENIIDESGMPKERFSAEFPKEGPSILRIQQVVRGDSAAYFCASSPSRPFEAQYFGPGTRLLVL.

This clonotype was counted a few times. This rearrangement joins TRBV11-2 to TRBJ2-1, with unresolved D. V gave up 5 bases and J gave up 2 bases, with 13 bases separating them. The CDR3 loop spans 15 amino acids. CDR1 and CDR2 (germline): SGHAT, FQNNGV. CDR3 loop: CASSLGGSPYNEQFF. DNA for the CDR3: TGTGCCAGCAGCCTCGGCGGAAGCCCCTACAATGAGCAGTTCTTC.

This clonotype was observed a few times. The chain links TRBV27 to TRBJ2-3, with 7 bases lining up with TRBD1. The V segment lost 4 bases and the J segment 5 bases; nucleotides outside the gene matches: 9. Germline V gene data show CDR1 as MNHEY and CDR2 as SMNVEV (reference sequence). The CDR3 has 15 residues. The CDR3 is CASSYDRVGRDTQYF. CDR3 coding DNA: TGTGCCAGCAGTTATGACAGGGTGGGGCGAGATACGCAGTATTTT.

The genes are TRBV20-1 and TRBJ1-4; D unresolved. The CDR3 is 11 amino acids. Trimming took 3 bases from V and 11 from J, leaving 10 bases between them. The germline V gene encodes CDR1 DFQATT and CDR2 SNEGSKA (reference sequence). The CDR3 sequence is CSARPRGKLFF. The DNA for the CDR3 is TGCAGTGCTAGGCCACGTGGGAAACTGTTTTTT.

The chain has TRBV9 and TRBJ2-2; 10 bases align to TRBD1. This CDR3 comprises 15 residues. V was clipped by 4 bases and J by 6 bases; unmatched bases: 6. Germline CDR1 reads SGDLS; CDR2 reads YYNGEE. The CDR3 DNA follows: TGTGCCAGCAGCCATGACAGGGGGCGTTCCGGGGAGCTGTTTTTT. This codes for CASSHDRGRSGELFF.

V and J are TRBV7-9 and TRBJ2-1; 10 positions agree with TRBD2. Germline trimming cut 5 bases from V and 8 bases from J; bases unmatched to any gene: 12. This CDR3 has 16 residues. Looked up from germline, CDR1 is SEHNR and CDR2 is FQNEAQ (reference sequence). CDR3 amino acids: CASSPWRLAGVHEQFF. The CDR3 coding sequence is TGTGCCAGCAGCCCCTGGAGGCTAGCGGGAGTGCATGAGCAGTTCTTC. The full variable domain, completed using reference TRBV7-9 and TRBJ2-1, is DTGVSQNPRHKITKRGQNVTFRCDPISEHNRLYWYRQTLGQGPEFLTYFQNEAQLEKSRLLSDRFSAERPKGSFSTLEIQRTEQGDSAMYLCASSPWRLAGVHEQFFGPGTRLTVL.

The CDR3, as DNA: TGCGCCAGCCCACGAGGGGGACACTTCACCGGGGAGCTGTTTTTT. Residues: CASPRGGHFTGELFF. The genes are TRBV5-1 and TRBJ2-2; D perhaps matches TRBD1 (6 bases). Germline V gives CDR1 SGHRS, CDR2 YFSETQ. The length of the CDR3 is 15 residues. V was cut by 7 bases and J by 4 bases, with 17 bases left in between.

This chain connects TRBV12-3 or TRBV12-4 to TRBJ2-1; D unresolved. The CDR3 runs to 14 residues. The V end lost 3 bases, the J end lost 0 bases, and 6 bases lay between the germline ends. The CDR3: CASSFGLSYNEQFF. CDR3 DNA: TGTGCCAGCAGTTTTGGCCTCTCCTACAATGAGCAGTTCTTC.

The V call is TRBV7-9, the J call TRBJ1-1, with D perhaps TRBD1 (6 bases). CDR1 is SEHNR, CDR2 FQNEAQ, per germline (reference sequence). The CDR3 consists of 16 residues. Trimming left V 5 bases short and J 1 base short, with 17 bases between. The CDR3 DNA reads as TGTGCCAGCAGCCAGGGGACGCAGGGAGGGAACACTGAAGCTTTCTTT. Protein product: CASSQGTQGGNTEAFF.

The chain joins TRBV7-9 to TRBJ2-2, with 7 bases lining up with TRBD1. V shed 1 base, J shed 1 base, and the junction held 3 bases outside the gene matches. The CDR3 is made up of 16 amino acids. From germline, CDR1 is SEHNR and CDR2 FQNEAQ (reference sequence). The CDR3 coding sequence is TGTGCCAGCAGCTTAGATTCAGGGGGGAACACCGGGGAGCTGTTTTTT. It translates to CASSLDSGGNTGELFF.

This clonotype turned up a few times. The chain links TRBV7-2 to TRBJ1-4, with D possibly being TRBD1 (5 bases). The CDR3 has 15 amino acids. Germline V gene lookup returns CDR1 SGHTA and CDR2 FQGNSA. V was cut by 4 bases and J by 4 bases, with 13 bases left in between. CDR3 residues: CASSSFLQGNEKLFF. The CDR3 nucleotides read TGTGCCAGCAGCTCCTTTCTTCAGGGTAATGAAAAACTGTTTTTT.

This clonotype occurred a few times. The chain is built from TRBV28 and TRBJ2-7; 10 bases map to TRBD2. Germline CDR1 and CDR2: MDHEN and SYDVKM. There are 13 residues in the CDR3. J lost 5 bases, V lost 5 bases, and 3 bases had no gene match. The CDR3 protein is CASSPGTSDEQYF. CDR3 DNA: TGTGCCAGCAGTCCCGGGACTAGCGACGAGCAGTACTTC.

A few counts support this clonotype. The CDR3 DNA follows: TGCAGTGCTTGGCCGGGACTAGCGGGAGCGGGGGAGACCCAGTACTTC. Translation gives CSAWPGLAGAGETQYF. This chain uses TRBV20-1 with TRBJ2-5; 14 bases match TRBD2. J lost 5 bases, V lost 5 bases, and 10 bases had no gene match. The CDR3 has 16 amino acids. CDR1 and CDR2 (germline): DFQATT, SNEGSKA (reference sequence).

This clonotype was seen only a few times. The gene calls are TRBV7-2 and TRBJ1-3; no clear D gene. CDR3 size: 14 residues. Looked up from germline, CDR1 is SGHTA and CDR2 is FQGNSA. V shed 4 bases and J shed 13 bases, with 20 bases lying between them. The CDR3 DNA reads as TGTGCCAGCAGCTCCTCACCGGACCTGAACTGGATATATTTT. It translates to CASSSSPDLNWIYF.